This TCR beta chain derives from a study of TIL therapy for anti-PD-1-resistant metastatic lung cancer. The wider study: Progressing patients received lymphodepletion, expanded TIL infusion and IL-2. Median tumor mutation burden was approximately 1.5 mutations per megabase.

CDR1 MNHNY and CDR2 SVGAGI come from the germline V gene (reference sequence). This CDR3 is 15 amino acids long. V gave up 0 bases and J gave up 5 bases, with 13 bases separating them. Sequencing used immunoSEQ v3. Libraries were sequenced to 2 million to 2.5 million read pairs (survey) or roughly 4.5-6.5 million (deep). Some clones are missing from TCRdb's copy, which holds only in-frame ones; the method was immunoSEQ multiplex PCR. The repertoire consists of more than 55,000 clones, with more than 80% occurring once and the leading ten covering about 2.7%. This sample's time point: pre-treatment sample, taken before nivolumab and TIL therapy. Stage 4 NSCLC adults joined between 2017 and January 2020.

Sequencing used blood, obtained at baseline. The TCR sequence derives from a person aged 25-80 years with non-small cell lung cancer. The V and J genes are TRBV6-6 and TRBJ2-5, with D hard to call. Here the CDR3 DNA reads TGTGCCAGCAGTTACTCTGATAGGGCTCGGGAGACCCAGTACTTC. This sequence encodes CASSYSDRARETQYF.